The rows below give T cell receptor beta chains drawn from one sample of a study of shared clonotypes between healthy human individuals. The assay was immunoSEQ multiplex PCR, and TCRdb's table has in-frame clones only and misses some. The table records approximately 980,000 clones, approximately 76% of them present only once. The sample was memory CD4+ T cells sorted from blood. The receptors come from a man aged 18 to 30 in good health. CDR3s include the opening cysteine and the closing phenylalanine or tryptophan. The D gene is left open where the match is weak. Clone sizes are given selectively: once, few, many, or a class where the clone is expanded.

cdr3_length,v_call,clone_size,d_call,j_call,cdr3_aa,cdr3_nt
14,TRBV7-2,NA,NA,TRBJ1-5,CASSHRDLGQPQHF,TGTGCCAGCAGCCACCGGGACCTGGGACAGCCCCAGCATTTT
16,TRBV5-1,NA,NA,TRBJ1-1,CASSPDRTDLNTEAFF,TGCGCCAGCAGCCCTGACCGGACGGACCTGAACACTGAAGCTTTCTTT
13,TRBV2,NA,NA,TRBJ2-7,CASSPDYAGEQYF,TGTGCCAGCAGTCCGGACTACGCCGGAGAGCAGTACTTC
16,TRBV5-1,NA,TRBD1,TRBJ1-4,CASSRLLGQDNEKLFF,TGCGCCAGCAGCCGACTCCTAGGACAGGATAATGAAAAACTGTTTTTT
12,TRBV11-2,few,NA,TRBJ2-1,CASAQDRNEQFF,TGTGCCAGCGCACAAGACCGGAATGAGCAGTTCTTC
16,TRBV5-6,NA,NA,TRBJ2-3,CASSLGFSGPTDTQYF,TGTGCCAGCAGCTTGGGGTTTAGCGGTCCCACAGATACGCAGTATTTT
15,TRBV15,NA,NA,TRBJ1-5,CATSRDLRGDQPQHF,TGTGCCACCAGCAGAGATCTTAGGGGCGATCAGCCCCAGCATTTT
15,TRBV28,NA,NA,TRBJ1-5,CASSLGGGGSQPQHF,TGTGCCAGCAGTTTGGGGGGCGGCGGGAGTCAGCCCCAGCATTTT
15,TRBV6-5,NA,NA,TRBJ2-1,CASRKGSDTYNEQFF,TGTGCCAGCAGAAAGGGTTCGGATACCTACAATGAGCAGTTCTTC
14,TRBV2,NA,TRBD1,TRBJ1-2,CASTTDRIGSGYTF,TGTGCCAGCACGACGGACAGGATAGGCAGTGGCTACACCTTC
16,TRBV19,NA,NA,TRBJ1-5,CASSTRGAGGGQPQHF,TGTGCCAGTAGTACAAGGGGAGCGGGGGGCGGACAGCCCCAGCATTTT
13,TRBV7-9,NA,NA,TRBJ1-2,CASSFDPRQPYTF,TGTGCCAGCAGCTTCGATCCCCGACAGCCTTACACCTTC
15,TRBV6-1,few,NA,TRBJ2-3,CASSDRYRGTDTQYF,TGTGCCAGCAGTGATAGGTACCGGGGAACAGATACGCAGTATTTT
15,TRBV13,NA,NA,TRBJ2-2,CASSLGLQTTGELFF,TGTGCCAGCAGCTTAGGACTTCAAACCACCGGGGAGCTGTTTTTT
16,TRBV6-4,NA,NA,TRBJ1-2,CASSQRDSRKTYGYTF,TGTGCCAGCAGTCAAAGGGACTCACGAAAGACCTATGGCTACACCTTC
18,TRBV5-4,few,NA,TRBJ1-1,CASTPGGKGKLMNTEAFF,TGTGCCAGCACGCCGGGGGGAAAGGGGAAGCTTATGAACACTGAAGCTTTCTTT
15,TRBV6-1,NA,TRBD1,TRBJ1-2,CASSASGTGLSGYTF,TGTGCCAGCAGTGCATCCGGGACAGGGCTTTCTGGCTACACCTTC
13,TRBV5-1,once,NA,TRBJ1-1,CASSATANTEAFF,TGCGCCAGCAGCGCGACAGCGAACACTGAAGCTTTCTTT
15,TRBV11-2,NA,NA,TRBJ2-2,CASSLGPTNTGELFF,TGTGCCAGCAGCTTAGGACCAACAAACACCGGGGAGCTGTTTTTT
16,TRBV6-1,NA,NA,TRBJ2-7,CASSEVPTGEGGEQYF,TGTGCCAGCAGTGAAGTTCCGACAGGGGAGGGAGGCGAGCAGTACTTC
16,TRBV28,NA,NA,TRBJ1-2,CASSPVFGRGKNGYTF,TGTGCCAGCAGTCCCGTATTTGGGAGGGGGAAGAATGGCTACACCTTC
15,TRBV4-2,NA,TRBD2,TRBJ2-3,CASSGRLAGTDTQYF,TGTGCCAGCAGCGGCCGACTAGCGGGGACAGATACGCAGTATTTT
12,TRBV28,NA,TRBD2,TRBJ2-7,CASRGGFYEQYF,TGTGCCAGCCGCGGGGGATTCTACGAGCAGTACTTC
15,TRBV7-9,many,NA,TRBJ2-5,CASSLAYAIQETQYF,TGTGCCAGCAGCTTAGCGTACGCGATACAAGAGACCCAGTACTTC
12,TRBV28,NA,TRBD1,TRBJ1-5,CASTPGQQPQHF,TGTGCCAGCACCCCGGGACAGCAGCCCCAGCATTTT
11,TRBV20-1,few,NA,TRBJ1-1,CSAKGNTEAFF,TGCAGTGCTAAAGGGAACACTGAAGCTTTCTTT
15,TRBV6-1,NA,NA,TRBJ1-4,CASSTPTGLNEKLFF,TGTGCCAGCAGCACTCCTACAGGCCTTAATGAAAAACTGTTTTTT
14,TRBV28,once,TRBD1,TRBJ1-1,CASSNPGGNTEAFF,TGTGCCAGCAGCAACCCAGGGGGAAACACTGAAGCTTTCTTT
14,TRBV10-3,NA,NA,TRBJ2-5,CAISDGASAETQYF,TGTGCCATCAGTGATGGGGCTAGTGCAGAGACCCAGTACTTC
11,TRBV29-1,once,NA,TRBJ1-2,CSVVVSEGYTF,TGCAGCGTTGTTGTAAGCGAGGGCTACACCTTC
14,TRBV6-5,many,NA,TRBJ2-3,CASSYSFLTDTQYF,TGTGCCAGCAGTTACTCATTCCTCACAGATACGCAGTATTTT
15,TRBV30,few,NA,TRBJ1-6,CAWSVSPPSRSPLHF,TGTGCCTGGAGTGTAAGCCCCCCTTCTCGGTCACCCCTCCACTTT
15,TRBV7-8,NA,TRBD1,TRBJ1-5,CASSWGQGISQPQHF,TGTGCCAGCAGCTGGGGACAGGGTATTTCTCAGCCCCAGCATTTT
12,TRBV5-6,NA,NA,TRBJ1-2,CASIEARTDLPF,TGTGCCAGCATCGAAGCTAGGACGGACTTACCCTTC
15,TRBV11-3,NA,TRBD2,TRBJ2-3,CASSSRASGGDTQYF,TGTGCCAGCAGCTCAAGAGCTAGCGGAGGAGATACGCAGTATTTT
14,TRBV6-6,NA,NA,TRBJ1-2,CASRSSDSYYGYTF,TGTGCCAGCAGGTCCTCCGACAGTTACTATGGCTACACCTTC
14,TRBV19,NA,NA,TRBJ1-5,CASSRQSLNQPQHF,TGTGCCAGTAGTAGGCAGTCCCTCAATCAGCCCCAGCATTTT
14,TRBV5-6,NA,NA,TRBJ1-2,CASSPRLGVYGYTF,TGTGCCAGCAGCCCCCGGTTGGGGGTTTATGGCTACACCTTC
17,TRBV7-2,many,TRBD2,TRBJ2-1,CASSLAGSGGPYNEQFF,TGTGCCAGCAGCTTAGCAGGTAGCGGGGGCCCTTACAATGAGCAGTTCTTC
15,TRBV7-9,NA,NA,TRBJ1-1,CASSLPGLMNTEAFF,TGTGCCAGCAGCTTACCGGGGCTAATGAACACTGAAGCTTTCTTT
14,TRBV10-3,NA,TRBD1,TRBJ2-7,CAINSGTASYEQYF,TGTGCCATCAACTCCGGGACAGCCTCCTACGAGCAGTACTTC